The 7 T cell receptor beta chains presented below share a single source sample, sequenced in a study of blood T cell repertoires in COVID-19. Clones were read by immunoSEQ multiplex PCR, and TCRdb kept only the in-frame ones, dropping some. The sample has about 380,000 clones, about 88% seen once. Sequencing input: PBMCs or T cells enriched from blood (not recorded which). These receptors came from a woman aged 18-30 years who had recovered from COVID-19.

The chain combines TRBV10-3 with TRBJ1-1, with a weak D call TRBD1 (5 bases). The CDR3 length is 11 residues. V was clipped by 6 bases and J by 6 bases, with 8 bases between them. Germline V gives CDR1 ENHRY, CDR2 SYGVKD. The CDR3 bases are TGTGCCATCAGGGGGGGGGCTGAAGCTTTCTTT. Protein: CAIRGGAEAFF.

This clone was detected once. The chain is built from TRBV7-2 and TRBJ2-7; D gene uncertain. CDR1 is SGHTA and CDR2 is FQGNSA in the germline V gene. The CDR3 covers 15 residues. The V gene lost 1 base and the J gene lost 2 bases, with 12 bases spanning the gap. CDR3 in DNA: TGTGCCAGCAGCTTAGTGGTCCAGGCCACCTACGAGCAGTACTTC. It specifies CASSLVVQATYEQYF.

Only a few counts were recorded for this clone. The chain couples TRBV27 to TRBJ1-1; D not certain. Germline assignment: CDR1 MNHEY and CDR2 SMNVEV (reference sequence). Trimming left V 6 bases short and J 0 bases short, with 8 bases between. CDR3 length: 13 amino acids. The CDR3 DNA sequence: TGTGCCAGCAGACGGGTGCTGAACACTGAAGCTTTCTTT. This encodes CASRRVLNTEAFF.

The rearrangement uses TRBV19 and TRBJ1-2, with D possibly matching TRBD1 (6 bases). Per the germline V gene, CDR1 is LNHDA and CDR2 is SQIVND (reference sequence). This CDR3 spans 17 amino acids. V shed 4 bases and J shed 8 bases, with 26 bases lying between them. CDR3 DNA sequence: TGTGCCAGTAGTACCGGCGGGGGGCCGCCCGAGATATTGGGCTACACCTTC. Amino acids: CASSTGGGPPEILGYTF.

Here the CDR3 DNA reads TGTGCCAGCAGCCCCAGACAGGGCTTTAATGAAAAACTGTTTTTT. As protein: CASSPRQGFNEKLFF. The chain uses TRBV7-2 and TRBJ1-4; 7 bases line up with TRBD1. The V gene's germline CDR1 is SGHTA and CDR2 FQGNSA. After removal of 5 bases from V and 4 bases from J, the junction contained 7 bases not matched to a gene. This CDR3 has 15 residues. Drawing the rest from reference TRBV7-2 and TRBJ1-4, the complete variable domain is GAGVSQSPSNKVTEKGKDVELRCDPISGHTALYWYRQSLGQGLEFLIYFQGNSAPDKSGLPSDRFSAERTGGSVSTLTIQRTQQEDSAVYLCASSPRQGFNEKLFFGSGTQLSVL.

The rearrangement joins TRBV6-2 or TRBV6-3 to TRBJ1-5; a possible D gene is TRBD1 (6 bases). CDR1 and CDR2 from the germline V gene are MNHEY and SVGEGT. V was trimmed by 4 bases and J by 0 bases, leaving 19 bases between them. The CDR3 is 18 amino acids. The CDR3 nucleotides are TGTGCCAGCAGTTTGGACAGTCAAGACGCTTATAGCAATCAGCCCCAGCATTTT. Protein product: CASSLDSQDAYSNQPQHF.

This chain uses TRBV12-2 with TRBJ1-1. TRBV12-2 is an annotated pseudogene. The CDR3 is 13 amino acids. CDR3 loop: CASRLVWPGIAFF. CDR3 bases: TGTGCAAGTCGCTTAGTGTGGCCGGGAATCGCTTTCTTT.